This T cell receptor beta chain was documented in a study of blood T cell repertoires in COVID-19. Produced via immunoSEQ multiplex PCR; TCRdb's table is partial and in-frame only. The data contain over 55,000 clones, 84% of them seen just once; the ten biggest clones take up about 9.2%. The germline CDR1 and CDR2 sequences are SGHRS and YFSETQ. The V segment lost 4 bases and the J segment 8 bases; nucleotides outside the gene matches: 13. The length of the CDR3 is 15 residues. This sequence originates from a man older than 75 with COVID-19, enrolled during active disease. The gene calls are TRBV5-1 and TRBJ1-2; 8 bases agree with TRBD1. Sequencing used peripheral blood. The CDR3 region is CASSKSGDRTPGYTF. The CDR3 DNA sequence: TGCGCCAGCAGCAAATCCGGGGACAGGACCCCCGGCTACACCTTC. Together with reference TRBV5-1 and TRBJ1-2, the CDR3 gives the full variable domain: KAGVTQTPRYLIKTRGQQVTLSCSPISGHRSVSWYQQTPGQGLQFLFEYFSETQRNKGNFPGRFSGRQFSNSRSEMNVSTLELGDSALYLCASSKSGDRTPGYTFGSGTRLTVV.